Listed below are T cell receptor beta chains from one sample, sequenced in a study of regulatory and conventional T cells in RAG deficiency. TCRdb's table, derived via immunoSEQ multiplex PCR, lists solely in-frame clones and lacks some. The sample contains fewer than 30,000 clones, nearly 95% of which appear only once. These data also formed part of another study, on regulatory T cells.

Sequencing was carried out using CD25- CD4+ T cells sorted from blood. The origin of the receptors is a human donor in good health. Both conserved end residues are part of each CDR3. The D gene is left open where the match is weak.

V gene: TRBV4-2
D gene: TRBD1
J gene: TRBJ1-2
CDR3 protein: CASSARTGVLGYTF
CDR3 DNA: TGTGCCAGCAGCGCAAGGACAGGGGTCTTAGGCTACACCTTC

V gene: TRBV11-2
D gene: NA
J gene: TRBJ2-5
CDR3 protein: CASSFRGGALGETQYF
CDR3 DNA: TGTGCCAGCAGCTTCAGAGGGGGGGCCCTGGGAGAGACCCAGTACTTC

V gene: TRBV6-1
D gene: NA
J gene: TRBJ1-1
CDR3 protein: CASNDPGHLNTEAFF
CDR3 DNA: TGTGCCAGCAATGATCCAGGGCACCTGAACACTGAAGCTTTCTTT

V gene: TRBV4-1
D gene: TRBD1
J gene: TRBJ2-7
CDR3 protein: CASSQADRVAYEQYF
CDR3 DNA: TGCGCCAGCAGCCAGGCGGACAGGGTGGCCTACGAGCAGTACTTC

V gene: TRBV19
D gene: NA
J gene: TRBJ2-1
CDR3 protein: CASSISYNEQFF
CDR3 DNA: TGTGCCAGTAGTATCAGTTACAATGAGCAGTTCTTC

V gene: TRBV4-2
D gene: NA
J gene: TRBJ1-5
CDR3 protein: CASSMTGPYSNQPQHF
CDR3 DNA: TGTGCCAGCAGCATGACAGGTCCTTATAGCAATCAGCCCCAGCATTTT

V gene: TRBV9
D gene: TRBD1
J gene: TRBJ2-7
CDR3 protein: CASSPVGTAHYEQYF
CDR3 DNA: TGTGCCAGCAGCCCCGTCGGGACAGCACACTACGAGCAGTACTTC

V gene: TRBV19
D gene: NA
J gene: TRBJ1-2
CDR3 protein: CASSIPGQTLNYGYTF
CDR3 DNA: TGTGCCAGTAGCATACCCGGACAGACCCTTAACTATGGCTACACCTTC

V gene: TRBV28
D gene: NA
J gene: TRBJ1-5
CDR3 protein: CASSPRVRANQPQHF
CDR3 DNA: TGTGCCAGCAGCCCCCGAGTGAGGGCTAATCAGCCCCAGCATTTT

V gene: TRBV11-2
D gene: NA
J gene: TRBJ2-7
CDR3 protein: CASSLVPRLYEQYF
CDR3 DNA: TGTGCCAGCAGCTTAGTTCCGCGATTGTACGAGCAGTACTTC

V gene: TRBV19
D gene: TRBD1
J gene: TRBJ2-3
CDR3 protein: CASWDRQSPDTQYF
CDR3 DNA: TGTGCCAGTTGGGACAGGCAGTCCCCAGATACGCAGTATTTT

V gene: TRBV6-5
D gene: TRBD1
J gene: TRBJ1-2
CDR3 protein: CASSRGDRGLGGYTF
CDR3 DNA: TGTGCCAGCAGTCGGGGGGACAGGGGGCTCGGTGGCTACACCTTC

V gene: TRBV19
D gene: TRBD1
J gene: TRBJ1-5
CDR3 protein: CAGATGGGGQPQHF
CDR3 DNA: TGTGCCGGGGCCACAGGGGGCGGTGGTCAGCCCCAGCATTTT

V gene: TRBV28
D gene: TRBD1
J gene: TRBJ1-1
CDR3 protein: CASPRDRDTEAFF
CDR3 DNA: TGTGCCAGCCCCCGGGACAGAGACACTGAAGCTTTCTTT

V gene: TRBV2
D gene: NA
J gene: TRBJ2-2
CDR3 protein: CASSRQGRAGELFF
CDR3 DNA: TGTGCCAGCAGCCGACAGGGGAGGGCCGGGGAGCTGTTTTTT

V gene: TRBV7-9
D gene: TRBD2
J gene: TRBJ2-5
CDR3 protein: CASSFSASGGQETQYF
CDR3 DNA: TGTGCCAGCAGCTTCTCCGCTAGCGGGGGCCAAGAGACCCAGTACTTC